The rows below give T cell receptor beta chains drawn from one sample of a study of stem cell transplantation in POMP-related autoinflammatory disease. Libraries were prepared by immunoSEQ multiplex PCR; TCRdb keeps only in-frame clonotypes and omits some of them. The sample lists over 9,500 clones, 70% to 90% occurring once. Sequences were derived from CD8+ T cells from PBMCs, sampled before stem cell transplantation. The receptors come from a human donor with POMP-related autoinflammation and immune dysregulation (PRAID). Both conserved end residues are part of each CDR3.

>TRBJ1-2|TRBV27|13
CASSGQGASGYTF
>TRBJ2-1|TRBV6-5|15
CASSLLAATVNEQFF
>TRBJ2-7|TRBV18|13
CASSGTGGYEQYF
>TRBJ2-1|TRBV19|15
CASSIVSGPYNEQFF
>TRBJ2-3|TRBV30|13
CASGLAGTDTQYF
>TRBJ2-1|TRBV9|14
CASSQTLSYNEQFF
>TRBJ2-7|TRBV5-6|9
CASSSRQYF
>TRBJ2-1|TRBV30|16
CAWSTPPGLAANEQFF
>TRBJ2-1|TRBV9|15
CASSARDRAYNEQFF
>TRBJ2-2|TRBV9|14
CASSPRTDTGELFF
>TRBJ2-7|TRBV10-2|14
CASSGQPLTDEQYF
>TRBJ2-1|TRBV6-5|14
CASSTSEGYNEQFF
>TRBJ2-7|TRBV30|14
CAWSLGVGRNEQYF
>TRBJ2-7|TRBV4-1|14
CASSHPGQGYEQYF
>TRBJ2-1|TRBV4-1|14
CASSQGTGREEQFF
>TRBJ2-2|TRBV27|13
CASSPAYAGELFF
>TRBJ1-1|TRBV19|13
CASTPYLDTEAFF
>TRBJ1-2|TRBV4-1|15
CASSQDGQGAFGYTF
>TRBJ2-7|TRBV28|19
CASSLAGGGPGRPNHEQYF
>TRBJ1-2|TRBV9|15
CASSVEGQGDYGYTF
>TRBJ2-5|TRBV7-9|13
CASSPRYGTGPYF
>TRBJ2-1|TRBV5-4|17
CASSFISDARVHNEQFF
>TRBJ1-1|TRBV6-5|15
CASSYRRGSGTEAFF
>TRBJ1-4|TRBV28|13
CASSFTGYEKLFF
>TRBJ2-5|TRBV2|14
CASSESGKQETQYF
>TRBJ2-2|TRBV6-5|15
CASSSLAGDTGELFF
>TRBJ2-1|TRBV9|15
CASSEYRGGVNEQFF
>TRBJ1-5|TRBV30|14
CAWTTGDSNQPQHF
>TRBJ1-5|TRBV7-9|13
CASSLVVPQPQHF
>TRBJ2-3|TRBV30|14
CAWSRGLADDTQYF
>TRBJ2-3|TRBV7-9|16
CASSLPRGGRTDTQYF
>TRBJ2-7|TRBV5-8|15
CASTPQGSHLDEQYF
>TRBJ2-7|TRBV6-6|14
CASRDRQGDYEQYF
>TRBJ1-4|TRBV19|14
CASSFGSTNEKLFF
>TRBJ2-5|TRBV27|17
CASRGAGTSGVGWTQYF
>TRBJ2-1|TRBV25-1|18
CASSEWEGTVFGENEQFF
>TRBJ2-3|TRBV5-1|16
CASSLPTSGGTDTQYF
>TRBJ2-1|TRBV29-1|18
CSVVAGGPSISSYNEQFF
>TRBJ1-2|TRBV9|15
CASSVVGGLGRGYTF
>TRBJ1-4|TRBV19|14
CASSPGPSTEKLFF
>TRBJ1-1|TRBV5-1|15
CASSLGWGGQPEAFF
>TRBJ2-7|TRBV18|14
CASSPSRGSYEQYF
>TRBJ2-7|TRBV2|14
CASSASGSSYEQYF
>TRBJ1-4|TRBV9|17
CASSSPRDRGEVEKLFF
>TRBJ2-3|TRBV29-1|13
CSVLTGGADTQYF
>TRBJ2-7|TRBV5-4|12
CASSFGGYEQYF